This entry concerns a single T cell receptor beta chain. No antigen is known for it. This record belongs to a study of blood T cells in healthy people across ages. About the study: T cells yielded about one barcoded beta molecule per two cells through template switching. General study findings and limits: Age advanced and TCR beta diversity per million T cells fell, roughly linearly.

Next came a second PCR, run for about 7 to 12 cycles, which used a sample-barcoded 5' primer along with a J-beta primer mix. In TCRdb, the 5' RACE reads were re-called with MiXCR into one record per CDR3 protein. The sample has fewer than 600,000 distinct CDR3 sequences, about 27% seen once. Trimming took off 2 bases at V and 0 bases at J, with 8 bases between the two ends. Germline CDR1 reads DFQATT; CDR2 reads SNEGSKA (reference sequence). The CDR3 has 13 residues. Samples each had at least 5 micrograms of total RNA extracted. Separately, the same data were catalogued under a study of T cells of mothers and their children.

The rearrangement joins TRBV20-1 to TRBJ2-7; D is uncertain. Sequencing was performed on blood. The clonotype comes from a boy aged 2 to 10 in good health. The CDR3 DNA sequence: TGCAGTGCTAGAATGGTCCTCTCCTACGAGCAGTACTTC. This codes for CSARMVLSYEQYF.